This T cell receptor beta chain stems from a study of shared clonotypes between healthy human individuals. Points from the study as a whole: Clonotype sharing among donors likely depends on sequencing depth. Clonotype sharing across a few donors was observed for roughly 5% of naive CD4 clonotypes.

Original data processing: Filtering was not the same, since immunoSEQ gave junction-only sequences without quality scores. Assay: immunoSEQ multiplex PCR; the TCRdb copy retains only in-frame clones and omits some. The V and J calls and clone size come from that table; D and trimming were worked out from the DNA. Altogether a few million clones are present, about 92% being singletons, with the ten largest covering over 0.12%. CDR3 length: 15 amino acids. Germline V gene lookup returns CDR1 LGHNA and CDR2 YSLEER. V was pared by 2 bases and J by 2 bases, with 13 bases between. Regarding this clone: Its antigen remains unknown.

This TCR was sampled from a man aged 18 to 29 in good health. The V and J genes are TRBV4-3 and TRBJ2-7, with D possibly being TRBD2 (6 bases). The specimen sequenced was naive CD4+ T cells sorted from blood. The sample's subset: CD45RA+ positively selected. The CDR3 loop reads CASSQHSGGTYEQYF. For the CDR3, the DNA is TGCGCCAGCAGCCAACATAGCGGTGGGACCTACGAGCAGTACTTC.